This T cell receptor beta chain is from a study of T cells in narcolepsy. Study results and limitations: Comparing one patient's CSF and blood CD4+ clonotypes highlighted HCRT- and TRIB2-specific autoreactive clonotypes.

TCRdb's copy holds only in-frame clones and misses some; the assay was immunoSEQ multiplex PCR. The sample yields 20,000 to 25,000 clones, about 85% seen once. This CDR3 contains 15 residues. CDR1 SEHNR and CDR2 FQNEAQ come from the germline V gene (reference sequence). V was shortened by 5 bases and J by 7 bases, with 21 bases between the two germline ends. This clone has more than one count but fewer than ten. Its antigen is not known. This TCR came from a human donor with narcolepsy. The rearrangement links TRBV7-9 to TRBJ2-7; tentative D call: TRBD1 (6 bases). The sequencing input was CD45RA- memory CD4+ T cells from PBMCs. In DNA form, the CDR3 reads TGTGCCAGCAGCCCTGCTCTCGGCATAGGGGGTGAGCAGTACTTC. Its translation: CASSPALGIGGEQYF.